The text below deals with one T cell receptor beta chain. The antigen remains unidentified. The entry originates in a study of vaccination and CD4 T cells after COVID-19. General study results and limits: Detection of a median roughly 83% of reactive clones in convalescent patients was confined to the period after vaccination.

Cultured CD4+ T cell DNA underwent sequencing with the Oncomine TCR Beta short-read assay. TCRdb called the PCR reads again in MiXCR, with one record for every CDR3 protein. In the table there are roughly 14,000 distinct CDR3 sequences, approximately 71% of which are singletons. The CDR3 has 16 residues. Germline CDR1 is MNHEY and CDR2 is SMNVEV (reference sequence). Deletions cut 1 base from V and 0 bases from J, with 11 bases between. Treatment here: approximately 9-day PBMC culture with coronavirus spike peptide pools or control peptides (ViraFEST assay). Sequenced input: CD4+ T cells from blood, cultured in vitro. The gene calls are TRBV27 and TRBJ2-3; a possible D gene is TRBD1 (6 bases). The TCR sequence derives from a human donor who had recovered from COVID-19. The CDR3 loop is CASSLLGRGSTDTQYF. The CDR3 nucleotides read TGTGCCAGCAGTTTATTGGGCAGGGGAAGCACAGATACGCAGTATTTT.